The 24 T cell receptor beta chains reported below all come from one sample, sequenced in a study of CD8+CD57+ T cells in acquired aplastic anemia. Profiling that covered TCR beta VDJ and CDR3 relied on genomic DNA as its template. TCRdb processed the reads anew with MiXCR; each CDR3 protein has one entry. The sample carries about 98,000 distinct CDR3 sequences, roughly two thirds recorded once. Patients picked for sequencing had shown CD8+CD57+ cell expansion detected by flow cytometry. Material: sorted CD4+, CD8+, or CD8+CD57+ T cells (not recorded which) from PBMCs. These receptors came from a human donor with aplastic anemia.

This clonotype occurred a few times. This chain connects TRBV2 to TRBJ2-2; the D is unclear. The CDR3 is made up of 13 amino acids. Trimming shortened V by 4 bases and J by 6 bases, and 9 bases separated the two germline ends. Germline CDR1 reads SNHLY; CDR2 reads FYNNEI. The CDR3 DNA sequence: TGTGCCAGCAGTGCAGGCGGTCCCGGGGAGCTGTTTTTT. It specifies CASSAGGPGELFF. Combining the CDR3 with reference TRBV2 and TRBJ2-2 gives the whole variable domain EPEVTQTPSHQVTQMGQEVILRCVPISNHLYFYWYRQILGQKVEFLVSFYNNEISEKSEIFDDQFSVERPDGSNFTLKIRSTKLEDSAMYFCASSAGGPGELFFGEGSRLTVL.

The chain employs TRBV6-1 and TRBJ1-2, with D hard to call. V lost 8 bases, J lost 3 bases, and 19 bases lay in between. The CDR3 sequence is 15 residues long. Germline CDR1 MNHNS, CDR2 SASEGT. The CDR3 is CASAWGASTHYGYTF. The CDR3 DNA follows: TGTGCCAGCGCTTGGGGAGCATCCACCCACTATGGCTACACCTTC.

This rearrangement joins TRBV5-1 to TRBJ1-6; D call uncertain. V dropped 0 bases and J dropped 7 bases, with 2 bases sitting between them. Germline lookup yields CDR1 SGHRS and CDR2 YFSETQ. The CDR3 length is 12 residues. CDR3 loop: CASSLENSPLHF. The CDR3 nucleotides read TGCGCCAGCAGCTTGGAAAATTCACCCCTCCACTTT. Full variable domain (outside the CDR3, taken from reference TRBV5-1 and TRBJ1-6): KAGVTQTPRYLIKTRGQQVTLSCSPISGHRSVSWYQQTPGQGLQFLFEYFSETQRNKGNFPGRFSGRQFSNSRSEMNVSTLELGDSALYLCASSLENSPLHFGNGTRLTVT.

This clonotype was seen only once. The CDR3 DNA follows: TGTGCCAGCAGCCAAAGCACTGGCTATGGCTACACCTTC. It is translated as CASSQSTGYGYTF. This rearrangement joins TRBV14 to TRBJ1-2; D is ambiguous. In germline, CDR1 is SGHDN, CDR2 FVKESK. Trimming removed 2 bases at V and 4 bases at J, with 8 bases between. The CDR3 totals 13 residues.

The rearrangement joins TRBV29-1 to TRBJ1-1; 7 nucleotides align to TRBD1. Germline trimming cut 7 bases from V and 0 bases from J; bases unmatched to any gene: 8. The germline V gene encodes CDR1 SQVTM and CDR2 ANQGSEA. The CDR3 contains 14 residues. The CDR3 spells CSGRDRRMNTEAFF. Here the CDR3 DNA reads TGCAGCGGGAGGGACAGAAGAATGAACACTGAAGCTTTCTTT.

V usage is TRBV20-1 and J usage is TRBJ1-6; 9 positions agree with TRBD1. Germline CDR1 reads DFQATT; CDR2 reads SNEGSKA (reference sequence). The CDR3 consists of 18 residues. Unmatched junction bases numbered 14, after V lost 0 bases and J lost 8 bases. The CDR3 DNA follows: TGCAGTGCTAGAGATCCGATTTCCACAGGGGGCGGGGATTCACCCCTCCACTTT. This encodes CSARDPISTGGGDSPLHF.

The chain has TRBV7-8 and TRBJ2-3; 7 bases match TRBD2. The CDR3 consists of 16 residues. The V gene end was trimmed by 1 base and the J gene end by 11 bases; junction bases not matched to a gene: 15. Germline lookup yields CDR1 SGHVS and CDR2 FQNEAQ. CDR3: CASSLGREEAYNEQYF. In DNA, the CDR3 is TGTGCCAGCAGCTTAGGTCGGGAGGAGGCCTACAATGAGCAGTATTTT.

J is TRBJ1-1 and V is TRBV20-1; D gene uncertain. V was shortened by 7 bases and J by 4 bases, with 16 bases between the two germline ends. The CDR3 is made up of 13 amino acids. CDR1 DFQATT and CDR2 SNEGSKA come from the germline V gene (reference sequence). The CDR3 protein is CSVKTGLGTEAFF. CDR3 nucleotide sequence: TGCAGTGTTAAGACGGGCTTGGGCACTGAAGCTTTCTTT.

This chain uses TRBV24-1 with TRBJ1-2, with a possible D match to TRBD1 (6 bases). The germline V and J ends were trimmed by 4 bases and 6 bases, with 14 bases remaining between them. Germline V CDR1 and CDR2: KGHDR, SFDVKD. This CDR3 contains 14 residues. The CDR3 sequence is CATSDPFDRHGYTF. CDR3 sequence (DNA): TGTGCCACCAGTGACCCCTTCGACAGGCATGGCTACACCTTC.

The rearrangement joins TRBV20-1 to TRBJ1-1; D gene ambiguous. The CDR3 totals 11 residues. CDR1 and CDR2 (germline): DFQATT, SNEGSKA (reference sequence). Trimming stripped 0 bases from V and 4 bases from J, with 3 bases between. CDR3 region: CSARDLTEAFF. The CDR3 DNA is TGCAGTGCTAGAGACCTCACTGAAGCTTTCTTT.

The DNA of the CDR3 is TGCGCCAGCAGCCAAGACCCTCTGGAAGATACGCAGTATTTT. It yields the protein CASSQDPLEDTQYF. The rearrangement uses TRBV4-1 and TRBJ2-3; D unclear. CDR3 length: 14 residues. Per the germline V gene, CDR1 is MGHRA and CDR2 is YSYEKL. V lost 0 bases and J lost 5, with 9 bases in between.

This clonotype turned up a few times. The rearrangement joins TRBV2 to TRBJ2-7; 8 nucleotides line up with TRBD1. The trim removed 7 bases at V and 3 bases at J, leaving 2 bases unmatched. CDR1 is SNHLY, CDR2 FYNNEI, per germline. The length of the CDR3 is 12 residues. The CDR3 here is CASIGQGYEQYF. The CDR3 bases are TGTGCCAGCATCGGACAGGGCTACGAGCAGTACTTC.

The CDR3: CASSTRDRDFEQYF. In DNA form, the CDR3 reads TGTGCCAGCAGTACCCGGGACAGGGATTTCGAGCAGTACTTC. The chain joins TRBV7-2 to TRBJ2-7; 9 bases map to TRBD1. The CDR3 is 14 residues long. Germline CDR1 is SGHTA and CDR2 is FQGNSA. V was clipped by 6 bases and J by 6 bases; unmatched bases: 9.

This clonotype appeared many times. The chain couples TRBV9 to TRBJ1-6; maybe TRBD1 (5 bases). This CDR3 comprises 15 residues. Trimming removed 2 bases at V and 9 bases at J, with 15 bases between. Germline loops: CDR1 SGDLS, CDR2 YYNGEE. CDR3 DNA: TGTGCCAGCAGCGTGGACCGGGGCCGCGGTTCACCCCTCCACTTT. Translated: CASSVDRGRGSPLHF.

This clonotype was seen repeatedly, ten times or more. The chain is built from TRBV4-1 and TRBJ2-1; D is ambiguous. The V gene's germline CDR1 is MGHRA and CDR2 YSYEKL. The V end lost 0 bases, the J end lost 7 bases, and 4 bases lay between the germline ends. The CDR3 consists of 12 residues. DNA of the CDR3: TGCGCCAGCAGCCAAGATCGGAATGAGCAGTTCTTC. Residues: CASSQDRNEQFF.

This clonotype occurred a few times. The V and J genes are TRBV20-1 and TRBJ1-2; 7 bases map to TRBD1. The J segment lost 3 bases and the V segment lost 4 bases, leaving 8 bases of the junction unmatched. Germline V CDR1 and CDR2: DFQATT, SNEGSKA (reference sequence). This CDR3 region has 14 residues. As DNA, the CDR3 is TGCAGTGCTACTCTCGACAGGGACCACTATGGCTACACCTTC. It codes for CSATLDRDHYGYTF.

The chain links TRBV13 to TRBJ1-6, with D perhaps TRBD1 (5 bases). This CDR3 spans 17 amino acids. The germline gives CDR1 PRHDT, CDR2 FYEKMQ (reference sequence). The V end was cut by 1 base, the J end by 3 bases, with 13 bases between. This chain's CDR3 is CASSLEVWGHYNSPLHF. CDR3 coding DNA: TGTGCCAGCAGCTTAGAAGTCTGGGGCCACTATAATTCACCCCTCCACTTT.

A note on this clonotype: At one end the junction does not follow the germline gene, possibly because of a read error. The chain combines TRBV10-3 with TRBJ2-5; 12 bases line up with TRBD2. The CDR3 spans 17 residues. Germline loops: CDR1 ENHRY, CDR2 SYGVKD. The CDR3: CATSDSRLAGGGETQYF. CDR3 DNA sequence: TGTGCCACCAGTGATTCCCGGCTAGCGGGAGGGGGAGAGACCCAGTACTTC.

The chain couples TRBV5-4 to TRBJ2-7; D is unresolved. The germline V and J ends were trimmed by 4 bases and 5 bases, with 10 bases remaining between them. The CDR3 is made up of 12 amino acids. Germline loops: CDR1 SGHNT, CDR2 YYREEE (reference sequence). This chain's CDR3 is CASSQNRDEQYF. The CDR3 DNA follows: TGTGCCAGCAGCCAGAATCGGGACGAGCAGTACTTC.

CDR3 coding DNA: TGCAGCGTTGAGAGTTCGGACAGTCTACAAGAGACCCAGTACTTC. Its protein is CSVESSDSLQETQYF. The V gene is TRBV29-1, the J gene TRBJ2-5, with D tentatively TRBD1 (6 bases). This CDR3 has 15 residues. The V end was cut by 3 bases, the J end by 2 bases, with 16 bases between. Germline loops: CDR1 SQVTM, CDR2 ANQGSEA. The variable domain in full, with the rest retrieved from reference TRBV29-1 and TRBJ2-5, is SAVISQKPSRDICQRGTSLTIQCQVDSQVTMMFWYRQQPGQSLTLIATANQGSEATYESGFVIDKFPISRPNLTFSTLTVSNMSPEDSSIYLCSVESSDSLQETQYFGPGTRLLVL.

This clonotype has at least ten counts. The chain combines TRBV7-3 with TRBJ2-7; 8 bases align to TRBD1. The V and J ends lost 7 bases and 2 bases, in that order; junction bases with no gene match: 7. The CDR3 loop spans 14 amino acids. CDR1 and CDR2 (germline): SGHTA, FQGTGA. Here the CDR3 reads CASKRTGFPYEQYF. CDR3 DNA sequence: TGTGCCAGCAAACGGACAGGGTTTCCCTACGAGCAGTACTTC. The complete variable domain, with remaining parts taken from reference TRBV7-3 and TRBJ2-7, reads GAGVSQTPSNKVTEKGKYVELRCDPISGHTALYWYRQSLGQGPEFLIYFQGTGAADDSGLPNDRFFAVRPEGSVSTLKIQRTERGDSAVYLCASKRTGFPYEQYFGPGTRLTVT.

This clonotype appeared once. The chain uses TRBV7-9 and TRBJ2-7, with D tentatively TRBD1 or TRBD2 (5 bases each). This CDR3 region has 13 residues. Trimming stripped 1 base from V and 4 bases from J, with 8 bases between. CDR1 is SEHNR, CDR2 FQNEAQ, per germline (reference sequence). The CDR3: CASSLVGVYEQYF. In DNA, the CDR3 is TGTGCCAGCAGCTTAGTGGGGGTTTACGAGCAGTACTTC. The full variable domain, rest sourced from reference TRBV7-9 and TRBJ2-7, is DTGVSQNPRHKITKRGQNVTFRCDPISEHNRLYWYRQTLGQGPEFLTYFQNEAQLEKSRLLSDRFSAERPKGSFSTLEIQRTEQGDSAMYLCASSLVGVYEQYFGPGTRLTVT.

This rearrangement joins TRBV25-1 to TRBJ1-5; maybe TRBD1 (5 bases). Germline lookup yields CDR1 MGHDK and CDR2 SYGVNS. V was trimmed by 2 bases and J by 0 bases, leaving 17 bases between them. This CDR3 region has 18 residues. CDR3 DNA: TGTGCCAGCAGTGAACGCAGCAAGGGACCGATTAGCAATCAGCCCCAGCATTTT. Translation gives CASSERSKGPISNQPQHF.

The chain combines TRBV24-1 with TRBJ2-3; D is uncertain. Trimming took 9 bases from V and 2 from J, leaving 14 bases between them. CDR3 size: 14 residues. The germline V gene has CDR1 KGHDR and CDR2 SFDVKD. CDR3 residues: CATASRIYTDTQYF. The CDR3 region has the DNA TGTGCCACCGCCTCTAGGATATACACAGATACGCAGTATTTT.